The entry below describes one T cell receptor (beta chain). This entry is derived from a study of blood T cell repertoires in COVID-19. Study-wide background: Sources were T cells, B-cell-depleted T cells, or PBMCs; the material itself was cDNA or gDNA.

The CDR3 contains 14 residues. Per the germline V gene, CDR1 is MNHEY and CDR2 is SVGEGT. Deletions cut 0 bases from V and 3 bases from J, with 8 bases between. Original processing methods: Amplification of reference gene primers provided the estimated nucleated cell counts. Libraries were prepared by immunoSEQ multiplex PCR; TCRdb keeps only in-frame clonotypes and omits some of them. V and J calls and clone size come straight from that table; D and trimming were deduced from the DNA. This table has about 150,000 clones, about four fifths appearing once. This receptor was obtained from a man aged 55 to 69 with acute or convalescent COVID-19. The sequencing sample was made of peripheral blood. The chain links TRBV6-2 or TRBV6-3 to TRBJ2-5; TRBD1 is a possible D gene (6 bases). The CDR3 reads CASSYSGTKETQYF. The CDR3 DNA sequence: TGTGCCAGCAGTTACTCCGGGACAAAAGAGACCCAGTACTTC.